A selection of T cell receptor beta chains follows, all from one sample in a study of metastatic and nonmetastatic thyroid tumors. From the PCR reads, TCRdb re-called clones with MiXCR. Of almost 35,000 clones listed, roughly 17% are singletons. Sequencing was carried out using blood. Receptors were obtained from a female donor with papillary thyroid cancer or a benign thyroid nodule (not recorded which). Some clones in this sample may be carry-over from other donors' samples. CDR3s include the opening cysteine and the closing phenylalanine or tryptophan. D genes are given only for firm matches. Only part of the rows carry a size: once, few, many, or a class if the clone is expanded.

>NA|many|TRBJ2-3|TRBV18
CASGNSQGTQYF
TGTGCCAGCGGGAACAGCCAGGGGACGCAGTATTTT
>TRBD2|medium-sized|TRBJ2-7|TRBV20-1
CSAQDVETSGLYYEQYF
TGCAGTGCTCAGGATGTCGAGACTAGCGGTCTTTACTACGAGCAGTACTTC
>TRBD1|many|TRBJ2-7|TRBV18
CASSRTGAPEQYF
TGTGCCAGCTCACGGACAGGGGCCCCCGAGCAGTACTTC
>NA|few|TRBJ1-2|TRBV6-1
CASSRGGDPPPYGYTF
TGTGCCAGCAGTAGAGGAGGGGATCCCCCTCCCTATGGCTACACCTTC
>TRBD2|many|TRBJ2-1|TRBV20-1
CSATGLASGNEQFF
TGCAGTGCTACGGGACTAGCGTCCGGCAATGAGCAGTTCTTC
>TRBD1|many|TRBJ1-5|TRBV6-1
CASDQQGRQPQHF
TGTGCCAGCGACCAACAGGGGCGTCAGCCCCAGCATTTT
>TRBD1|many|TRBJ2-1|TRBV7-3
CASSLIPVRGQGLDEQFF
TGTGCCAGCAGCTTAATTCCCGTCCGGGGACAGGGGTTGGATGAGCAGTTCTTC
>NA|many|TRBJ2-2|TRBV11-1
CASCRASDANTGELFF
TGTGCCAGCTGCCGGGCCTCCGACGCGAACACCGGGGAGCTGTTTTTT
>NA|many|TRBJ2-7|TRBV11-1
CASSPKAAASSYEQYF
TGTGCCAGCAGCCCCAAGGCGGCGGCGAGCTCCTACGAGCAGTACTTC
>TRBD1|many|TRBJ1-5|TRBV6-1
CASRGDRGVQPQHF
TGTGCCAGCAGGGGCGACAGGGGGGTACAGCCCCAGCATTTT
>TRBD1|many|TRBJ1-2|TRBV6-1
CASSEEAGQNYGYTF
TGTGCCAGCAGTGAAGAGGCGGGACAGAACTATGGCTACACCTTC
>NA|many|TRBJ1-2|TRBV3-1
CASSQVSGITSYTF
TGTGCCAGCAGCCAAGTTAGTGGGATCACTAGCTACACCTTC
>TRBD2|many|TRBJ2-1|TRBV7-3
CASSSSGTSGRQFF
TGTGCCAGCAGCTCCTCCGGGACTAGCGGGAGACAGTTCTTC
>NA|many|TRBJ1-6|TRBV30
CALEVGGSYSPLHF
TGTGCCTTGGAAGTAGGCGGATCTTATTCACCCCTCCACTTT
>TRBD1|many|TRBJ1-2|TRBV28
CASSTTGANYGYTF
TGTGCCAGCAGTACGACAGGGGCGAACTATGGCTACACCTTC
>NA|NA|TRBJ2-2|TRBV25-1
CASSERAQNTGELFF
TGTGCCAGCAGTGAACGGGCGCAGAACACCGGGGAGCTGTTTTTT
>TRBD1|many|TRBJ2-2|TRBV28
CASSPQTGEAGELFF
TGTGCCAGCAGTCCCCAGACAGGGGAAGCCGGGGAGCTGTTTTTT
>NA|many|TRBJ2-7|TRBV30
CAWREPGYTYEQYF
TGTGCCTGGAGAGAACCGGGATACACCTACGAGCAGTACTTC
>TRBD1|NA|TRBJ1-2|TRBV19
CAISIGDSVGSYGYTF
TGTGCCATTAGTATTGGGGACAGTGTCGGCTCCTATGGCTACACCTTC
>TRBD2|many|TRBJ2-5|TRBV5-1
CASSPTSGKETQYF
TGCGCCAGCAGTCCCACTAGCGGAAAAGAGACCCAGTACTTC
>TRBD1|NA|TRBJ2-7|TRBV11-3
CASSGQGSNYEQYF
TGTGCCAGCAGCGGACAGGGGAGTAACTACGAGCAGTACTTC
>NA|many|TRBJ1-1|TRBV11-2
CASSRPRGGEAFF
TGTGCCAGCAGCAGGCCCCGGGGGGGCGAAGCTTTCTTT
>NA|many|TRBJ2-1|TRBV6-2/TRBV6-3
CASSYSEYNEQFF
TGTGCCAGCAGTTACTCGGAGTACAATGAGCAGTTCTTC
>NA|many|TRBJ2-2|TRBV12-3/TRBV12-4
CASSGGGAGGTGELFF
TGTGCCAGCAGCGGGGGAGGGGCAGGGGGTACCGGGGAGCTGTTTTTT
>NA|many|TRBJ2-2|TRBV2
CASSDRPNTGELFF
TGTGCCAGCAGTGACCGCCCAAACACCGGGGAGCTGTTTTTT
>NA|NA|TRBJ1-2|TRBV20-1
CSARLGTKANYGYTF
TGCAGTGCTAGACTGGGGACAAAGGCAAACTATGGCTACACCTTC
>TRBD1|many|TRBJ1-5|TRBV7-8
CASSLWGRDSNQPQHF
TGTGCCAGCAGCTTGTGGGGCCGGGACAGTAATCAGCCCCAGCATTTT
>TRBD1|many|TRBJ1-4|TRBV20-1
CSVRTGNNEKLFF
TGCAGTGTTAGGACAGGAAATAATGAAAAACTGTTTTTT
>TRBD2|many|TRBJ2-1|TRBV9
CASSGPGTSGRGSYNEQFF
TGTGCCAGCAGCGGGCCCGGGACTAGCGGGAGGGGGTCCTACAATGAGCAGTTCTTC
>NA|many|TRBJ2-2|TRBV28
CASSLSGQANTGELFF
TGTGCCAGCAGTTTATCGGGACAAGCGAACACCGGGGAGCTGTTTTTT